The 18 T cell receptor beta chains in this list originate from one sample, sequenced in a study of T cells in Graves' hyperthyroidism and ophthalmopathy. RNA transcripts gave rise to amplified TCR beta CDR3 regions. Using the HTBI primer set, a first-round RT-PCR was run on the TCR CDR3. TCRdb ran MiXCR on the multiplex PCR reads and lists one entry per CDR3 protein. The data contain 450,000 to 700,000 distinct CDR3 sequences, around 46% of them singletons. The sequenced sample consisted of peripheral blood or thyroid tissue (not recorded which). The source of these receptors is a young woman with Graves' hyperthyroidism.

This clonotype was counted at least ten times. This chain joins TRBV2 and TRBJ1-1; TRBD1 matches at 7 bases. Germline CDR1 is SNHLY and CDR2 is FYNNEI. CDR3 length: 14 residues. V trimming: 5 bases; J trimming: 3 bases; junction bases outside the gene matches: 6. The CDR3 loop is CASSQQGWDTEAFF. The CDR3 coding sequence is TGTGCCAGCAGTCAACAGGGGTGGGACACTGAAGCTTTCTTT. The variable domain in full, completed from reference TRBV2 and TRBJ1-1, reads EPEVTQTPSHQVTQMGQEVILRCVPISNHLYFYWYRQILGQKVEFLVSFYNNEISEKSEIFDDQFSVERPDGSNFTLKIRSTKLEDSAMYFCASSQQGWDTEAFFGQGTRLTVV.

This clonotype was observed many times. V gene TRBV25-1 combines with J gene TRBJ1-1; 8 bases are shared with TRBD1. This CDR3 has 15 residues. Germline V CDR1 and CDR2: MGHDK, SYGVNS. Trimming removed 6 bases from V and 2 bases from J; junction bases left unmatched: 8. In nucleotides, the CDR3 is TGTGCCAGCAGCTACCCGGACAGGGCTAACACTGAAGCTTTCTTT. Protein: CASSYPDRANTEAFF.

The V gene is TRBV10-3, the J gene TRBJ1-1; D possibly corresponds to TRBD1 (6 bases). The CDR3 is made up of 15 amino acids. The V gene lost 3 bases and the J gene lost 4 bases, with 15 bases spanning the gap. The germline CDR1 and CDR2 sequences are ENHRY and SYGVKD. As DNA, the CDR3 is TGTGCCATCAGTGATCAGGGGACTCTAGGCACTGAAGCTTTCTTT. This codes for CAISDQGTLGTEAFF.

Details on this clonotype: A read error is possible here, since a much larger clone lies one base away. This rearrangement joins TRBV5-4 to TRBJ2-7; 11 bases map to TRBD2. The CDR3 covers 15 residues. Trimming removed 4 bases from V and 9 bases from J; junction bases left unmatched: 12. Germline CDR1 is SGHNT and CDR2 is YYREEE (reference sequence). The DNA of the CDR3 is TGTGCCAGCAGCCCACTAGCGGGAGTGGGTACGGGGCAGTACTTC. Translating gives CASSPLAGVGTGQYF.

This clonotype occurred many times. The V and J genes are TRBV20-1 and TRBJ2-7, with TRBD2 identical over 8 bases. Trimming at V came to 6 bases and at J to 4 bases, leaving 23 bases not matched to a gene. Germline V gene data show CDR1 as DFQATT and CDR2 as SNEGSKA (reference sequence). The CDR3 length is 18 residues. The CDR3 loop reads CSAMSGSPYRDRDYEQYF. CDR3 bases: TGCAGTGCCATGAGCGGGAGTCCTTACCGAGACCGGGATTACGAGCAGTACTTC.

Of note for this clonotype: This may arise from a read error, as a much more abundant clone is one base away. The V gene is TRBV29-1, the J gene TRBJ1-5; D is undetermined. Germline values: CDR1 SQVTM, CDR2 ANQGSEA. The CDR3 contains 15 residues. The V end was cut by 7 bases, the J end by 2 bases, with 18 bases between. The CDR3 region is CSALGIPGGNQPQHF. The CDR3 bases are TGCAGCGCACTAGGGATACCCGGCGGCAATCAGCCCCAGCATTTT.

At least ten counts were recorded for this clonotype. The CDR3 region has the DNA TGTGCCAGTAACCCGGGACAGGGCAACTACGAGCAGTACTTC. Translating gives CASNPGQGNYEQYF. The rearrangement links TRBV19 to TRBJ2-7; 9 positions agree with TRBD1. Trimming cost V 7 bases and J 3 bases; bases outside gene matches: 7. This CDR3 contains 14 residues. From germline, CDR1 is LNHDA and CDR2 SQIVND (reference sequence).

This clonotype appeared many times. This sequence joins TRBV7-9 and TRBJ1-3; D unresolved. Deletions cut 2 bases from V and 0 bases from J, with 8 bases between. Germline V CDR1 and CDR2: SEHNR, FQNEAQ (reference sequence). CDR3 length: 15 residues. The CDR3 is CASSLQTYSGNTIYF. The CDR3, as DNA: TGTGCCAGCAGCTTACAGACCTACTCTGGAAACACCATATATTTT.

This clonotype was seen once. The chain uses TRBV29-1 and TRBJ2-5; TRBD2 agrees at 10 bases. The ends lost 1 base at V and 4 bases at J; junction bases unmatched: 6. CDR3 size: 15 residues. Germline CDR1 reads SQVTM; CDR2 reads ANQGSEA. The CDR3 region has the DNA TGCAGCGTTGAAGCCCTCAGACTAGCGGGAGAGACCCAGTACTTC. Its protein product is CSVEALRLAGETQYF.

This clonotype was found a few times. The J gene is TRBJ2-2, the V gene TRBV5-1; the match to TRBD2 covers 11 bases. The CDR3 extends over 17 amino acids. Germline loops: CDR1 SGHRS, CDR2 YFSETQ. The junction had 5 bases not matched to a gene; V was cut back by 4 bases and J by 0 bases. DNA of the CDR3: TGCGCCAGCAGCCCCGGGACTAGCGGAACGAACACCGGGGAGCTGTTTTTT. Translating it yields CASSPGTSGTNTGELFF.

In its sample, this clonotype was seen many times. V and J are TRBV4-1 and TRBJ2-5; 10 bases agree with TRBD1. V trimming: 4 bases; J trimming: 5 bases; junction bases outside the gene matches: 7. Germline V gene data show CDR1 as MGHRA and CDR2 as YSYEKL. The CDR3 sequence is 15 residues long. The CDR3 sequence: CASSPGTGDQETQYF. As DNA, the CDR3 is TGCGCCAGCAGCCCAGGGACAGGGGATCAGGAGACCCAGTACTTC.

The chain combines TRBV2 with TRBJ1-3, with D hard to call. Germline loops: CDR1 SNHLY, CDR2 FYNNEI. V lost 8 bases, J lost 0 bases, and 14 bases lay in between. The CDR3 is 15 residues long. The CDR3 region has the DNA TGTGCCAGCTCACTAACCCAGAGCTCTGGAAACACCATATATTTT. It codes for CASSLTQSSGNTIYF.

This clonotype was seen many times. The V gene is TRBV6-4, the J gene TRBJ2-7; 11 bases map to TRBD2. The germline V gene has CDR1 MRHNA and CDR2 SNTAGT. There are 16 residues in the CDR3. The trim removed 5 bases at V and 4 bases at J, leaving 10 bases unmatched. The CDR3 DNA is TGTGCCAGCAGTCGACTAGCGGGATCGGCTGTTTACGAGCAGTACTTC. Protein product: CASSRLAGSAVYEQYF.

This chain joins TRBV2 and TRBJ1-4, with 10 bases lining up with TRBD1. The CDR3 runs to 19 residues. After removal of 4 bases from V and 3 bases from J, the junction contained 14 bases not matched to a gene. CDR1 and CDR2 (germline): SNHLY, FYNNEI. The CDR3 protein is CASSVGTGVPYTANEKLFF. Here the CDR3 DNA reads TGTGCCAGCAGTGTAGGGACAGGGGTTCCCTACACTGCTAATGAAAAACTGTTTTTT.

In this sample, this clonotype turned up many times. The J gene is TRBJ1-1, the V gene TRBV11-3, with D uncertain. Germline assignment: CDR1 SGHNT and CDR2 YENEEA. The CDR3 contains 16 residues. Trimming removed 5 bases at V and 0 bases at J, with 16 bases between. CDR3: CASSPRAGSLNTEAFF. CDR3 sequence (DNA): TGTGCCAGCAGCCCTCGGGCGGGTTCCTTGAACACTGAAGCTTTCTTT.

In this sample, this clonotype turned up a few times. The V call is TRBV9, the J call TRBJ2-1, with D maybe TRBD2 (6 bases). V was trimmed by 3 bases and J by 5 bases, leaving 9 bases between them. Germline CDR1 is SGDLS and CDR2 is YYNGEE. The CDR3 has 13 residues. DNA of the CDR3: TGTGCCAGCAGCGCGGGACTGAACAATGAGCAGTTCTTC. Its protein product is CASSAGLNNEQFF. The full variable domain, in which reference TRBV9 and TRBJ2-1 provide the parts outside the CDR3, is DSGVTQTPKHLITATGQRVTLRCSPRSGDLSVYWYQQSLDQGLQFLIQYYNGEERAKGNILERFSAQQFPDLHSELNLSSLELGDSALYFCASSAGLNNEQFFGPGTRLTVL.

This chain links TRBV12-3 or TRBV12-4 with TRBJ2-7; tentative D call: TRBD2 (5 bases). The J call may be faulty, since TRBJ2-1 better matches the DNA end. The CDR3 runs 13 residues. In DNA, the CDR3 is TGTGCCAGCAGTTTACGGAGGACGGGAGAGCAGTTCTTC. The encoded protein is CASSLRRTGEQFF.

This chain connects TRBV5-4 to TRBJ1-1; D remains unclear. CDR3 size: 16 residues. Trimming removed 4 bases at V and 1 base at J, with 17 bases between. Per germline, CDR1 SGHNT and CDR2 YYREEE (reference sequence). CDR3 protein: CASSRAPRAPNTEAFF. The DNA for the CDR3 is TGTGCCAGCAGCCGGGCCCCCCGGGCCCCGAACACTGAAGCTTTCTTT.